Detailed here is one T cell receptor (beta chain). The antigen is undetermined. Sequencing used immunoSEQ multiplex PCR; TCRdb keeps in-frame clones, though not all of them. The sample carries 15,000 to 20,000 clones, around 80% recorded once. V was shortened by 3 bases and J by 1 base, with 10 bases between the two germline ends. There are 14 residues in the CDR3. The germline gives CDR1 GTSNPN, CDR2 SVGIG (reference sequence). The data were obtained in a study of vaccination effects on CD4 cells after COVID-19. Study at large: It was a median of 72 days after the second dose that post-vaccine samples were obtained. Study observations and caveats: Few convalescent patients, and no early post-infection timepoints, were available to the study.

Viral peptide pool expansion of antigen-specific CD4+ T cells preceded sequencing in the ViraFEST assay. Upon completion of around ten days in culture, CD4+ T cells were isolated. PCR confirmed that the person was infected with SARS-CoV-2 between March and December 2020. Participants were vaccinated with two doses of either the BNT162b2 or mRNA-1273 vaccine. The gene calls are TRBV30 and TRBJ1-3; tentative D call: TRBD1 (5 bases). The material was CD4+ T cells from PBMCs cultured with SARS-CoV-2 spike peptides, obtained after COVID-19 vaccination. The receptor was isolated from a human donor who had a prior SARS-CoV-2 infection. The CDR3 is CAWRLAGSGNTIYF. The DNA of the CDR3 is TGTGCCTGGAGGCTCGCAGGGTCTGGAAACACCATATATTTT. The complete variable domain, with remaining parts taken from reference TRBV30 and TRBJ1-3, reads SQTIHQWPATLVQPVGSPLSLECTVEGTSNPNLYWYRQAAGRGLQLLFYSVGIGQISSEVPQNLSASRPQDRQFILSSKKLLLSDSGFYLCAWRLAGSGNTIYFGEGSWLTVV.